Below are 21 T cell receptor beta chains sequenced from a single sample in a study of OX40 agonist ivuxolimab in advanced cancers. Sequencing used immunoSEQ multiplex PCR; TCRdb keeps in-frame clones, though not all of them. The repertoire holds fewer than 95,000 clones, with roughly nine tenths as singletons. The sequenced sample was CD4+ or CD8+ T cells sorted from blood, obtained in a trial of the OX40 agonist ivuxolimab. The receptors shown here come from an adult with an advanced solid tumor such as melanoma, head and neck, liver or kidney cancer.

This chain joins TRBV6-5 and TRBJ1-1; D gene ambiguous. CDR1 and CDR2 from the germline V gene are MNHEY and SVGAGI. V lost 10 bases and J 0 bases, leaving 6 bases between the germline ends. The CDR3 consists of 11 residues. CDR3 nucleotides: TGTGCCACCAGAATGAACACTGAAGCTTTCTTT. Protein: CATRMNTEAFF.

This chain uses TRBV6-1 with TRBJ2-2; tentative D call: TRBD1 (5 bases). Trimming left V 5 bases short and J 7 bases short, with 8 bases between. The germline CDR1 and CDR2 sequences are MNHNS and SASEGT. The CDR3 contains 12 residues. CDR3 nucleotides: TGTGCCAGCAGTTCGGACATCGGGGAGCTGTTTTTT. Translating gives CASSSDIGELFF.

This chain joins TRBV30 and TRBJ1-2, with D maybe TRBD1 (5 bases). Per germline, CDR1 GTSNPN and CDR2 SVGIG (reference sequence). Deletions cut 0 bases from V and 8 bases from J, with 10 bases between. This CDR3 region has 12 residues. The CDR3 here is CAWSVQGEGYTF. CDR3 DNA: TGTGCCTGGAGTGTGCAGGGCGAAGGCTACACCTTC. Supplemented by reference TRBV30 and TRBJ1-2, the full variable domain reads SQTIHQWPATLVQPVGSPLSLECTVEGTSNPNLYWYRQAAGRGLQLLFYSVGIGQISSEVPQNLSASRPQDRQFILSSKKLLLSDSGFYLCAWSVQGEGYTFGSGTRLTVV.

The chain carries TRBV6-5 and TRBJ2-1; D is ambiguous. CDR3 size: 16 residues. The germline V gene has CDR1 MNHEY and CDR2 SVGAGI. Trimming cost V 2 bases and J 3 bases, with 14 bases left between them. The CDR3 is CASSYDFGESYNEQFF. CDR3 DNA: TGTGCCAGCAGTTACGATTTCGGCGAAAGCTACAATGAGCAGTTCTTC.

This chain uses TRBV27 with TRBJ2-3, with D perhaps matching TRBD2 (6 bases). V was pared by 2 bases and J by 0 bases, with 9 bases between. Germline CDR1 is MNHEY and CDR2 is SMNVEV (reference sequence). This CDR3 region has 15 residues. As DNA, the CDR3 is TGTGCCAGCAGTTTAGCGGGGATTAGCACAGATACGCAGTATTTT. Encoded protein: CASSLAGISTDTQYF.

This chain joins TRBV21-1 and TRBJ1-1; the table's D call TRBD1 went unverified against the DNA. TRBV21-1 is described as a pseudogene. This CDR3 region has 15 residues. CDR3 DNA sequence: TGTGCCAGCAGCACCTACAGGGTGAGCGGCACTGAAGCTTTCTTT. Protein product: CASSTYRVSGTEAFF.

V gene TRBV30 combines with J gene TRBJ1-2; D is possibly TRBD1 (5 bases). The CDR3 sequence is 12 residues long. Germline CDR1 reads GTSNPN; CDR2 reads SVGIG (reference sequence). Trimming pared 5 bases from V and 5 bases from J, leaving 12 bases between. The CDR3 nucleotides read TGTGCCTGGTACGGGACCTCTTATGGCTACACCTTC. Translation: CAWYGTSYGYTF.

This chain uses TRBV9 with TRBJ2-7, with D perhaps given as TRBD1 or TRBD2 (6 bases each). The CDR3 length is 14 residues. With 3 bases removed from V and 5 bases from J, the gap between germline ends came to 15 bases. In germline, CDR1 is SGDLS, CDR2 YYNGEE. The CDR3 region is CASSEGGLGNEQYF. The CDR3 bases are TGTGCCAGCAGCGAAGGGGGGTTGGGCAACGAGCAGTACTTC.

The chain has TRBV21-1 and TRBJ2-2; whether TRBD1, the table's D call, matches the DNA was not checked. TRBV21-1 is labeled a pseudogene. The CDR3 has 15 residues. CDR3 loop: CASTTRQGGTGELFF. CDR3 DNA sequence: TGTGCCAGCACCACCCGTCAGGGCGGCACCGGGGAGCTGTTTTTT.

This chain uses TRBV27 with TRBJ2-1; D perhaps matches TRBD2 (5 bases). Germline V gene lookup returns CDR1 MNHEY and CDR2 SMNVEV (reference sequence). Between the trimmed V and J ends, which lost 0 bases and 9 bases, there was a span of 9 bases. This CDR3 has 13 residues. The CDR3 here is CASSLSRRGEQFF. The CDR3 coding sequence is TGTGCCAGCAGTTTATCCCGTCGGGGTGAGCAGTTCTTC.

The J gene is TRBJ2-7, the V gene TRBV5-6; TRBD2 matches 10 bases. The junction had 6 bases not matched to a gene; V was cut back by 5 bases and J by 1 base. This CDR3 is 15 amino acids long. CDR1 is SGHDT, CDR2 YYEEEE, per germline. CDR3 residues: CASRGGTSASYEQYF. CDR3 sequence (DNA): TGTGCCAGCAGAGGAGGGACTAGCGCGTCCTACGAGCAGTACTTC. Variable domain in full (rest from reference TRBV5-6 and TRBJ2-7): DAGVTQSPTHLIKTRGQQVTLRCSPKSGHDTVSWYQQALGQGPQFIFQYYEEEERQRGNFPDRFSGHQFPNYSSELNVNALLLGDSALYLCASRGGTSASYEQYFGPGTRLTVT.

This chain links TRBV19 with TRBJ2-1, with 9 nucleotides matching TRBD1. CDR3 size: 14 residues. Germline V gene lookup returns CDR1 LNHDA and CDR2 SQIVND (reference sequence). J gave up 6 bases and V 6 bases, and 6 bases lay outside the gene matches. DNA for the CDR3: TGTGCCAGTAGGACCGAGACAGGGGGCAATGAGCAGTTCTTC. Protein sequence: CASRTETGGNEQFF.

The rearrangement joins TRBV27 to TRBJ1-1; no firm D call. The germline V and J ends were trimmed by 0 bases and 0 bases, with 8 bases remaining between them. Germline V CDR1 and CDR2: MNHEY, SMNVEV (reference sequence). CDR3 length equals 15 residues. CDR3 protein: CASSLSRVLNTEAFF. DNA for the CDR3: TGTGCCAGCAGTTTATCAAGGGTTCTGAACACTGAAGCTTTCTTT.

The DNA for the CDR3 is TGTGCCAGCAGTCTCCAGGGTCCCGGGGTCGGAAGCTCCTACAATGAGCAGTTCTTC. This codes for CASSLQGPGVGSSYNEQFF. This chain links TRBV27 with TRBJ2-1; D assignment may be TRBD1 or TRBD2 (5 bases each). The ends were cut back, 5 bases at V and 0 bases at J, with 23 bases in the middle. CDR1 and CDR2 (germline): MNHEY, SMNVEV (reference sequence). The CDR3 sequence is 19 residues long.

The chain is built from TRBV7-8 and TRBJ2-7; D gene ambiguous. The germline V and J ends were trimmed by 3 bases and 6 bases, with 6 bases remaining between them. The CDR3 runs 11 residues. The germline gives CDR1 SGHVS, CDR2 FQNEAQ. The CDR3 DNA is TGTGCCAGCAGCTTTGCAGGCGAGCAGTACTTC. Encoded protein: CASSFAGEQYF.

This clone was found once. The J gene is TRBJ2-2, the V gene TRBV15; D is unclear. Deletions cut 0 bases from V and 0 bases from J, with 8 bases between. The CDR3 loop spans 16 amino acids. Germline V gives CDR1 LNHNV, CDR2 YYDKDF (reference sequence). The CDR3, as DNA: TGTGCCACCAGCAGAGAAAGGGCCACGAACACCGGGGAGCTGTTTTTT. Translation gives CATSRERATNTGELFF.

V is TRBV6-5 and J is TRBJ1-2; 10 bases are a match to TRBD1. CDR1 is MNHEY and CDR2 is SVGAGI in the germline V gene. With V trimmed by 2 bases and J by 4 bases, 4 bases remained unmatched. The CDR3 runs to 15 residues. CDR3 residues: CASSYTRTGGYGYTF. CDR3 in DNA: TGTGCCAGCAGTTACACCCGGACAGGGGGCTATGGCTACACCTTC.

The V and J genes are TRBV11-2 and TRBJ1-1; D not resolved. Germline V gene sequence: CDR1 SGHAT, CDR2 FQNNGV. CDR3 length: 16 amino acids. Trimming cost V 6 bases and J 1 base, with 18 bases left between them. The CDR3 here is CASSLFSLAGNTEAFF. The CDR3 region has the DNA TGTGCCAGCAGTCTCTTCTCCCTGGCGGGGAACACTGAAGCTTTCTTT. The whole variable domain, remainder taken from reference TRBV11-2 and TRBJ1-1, is EAGVAQSPRYKIIEKRQSVAFWCNPISGHATLYWYQQILGQGPKLLIQFQNNGVVDDSQLPKDRFSAERLKGVDSTLKIQPAKLEDSAVYLCASSLFSLAGNTEAFFGQGTRLTVV.

V is TRBV6-5 and J is TRBJ1-5; perhaps TRBD1 as D (5 bases). This CDR3 is 14 amino acids long. Trimming left V 2 bases short and J 1 base short, with 6 bases between. CDR1 MNHEY and CDR2 SVGAGI come from the germline V gene. The CDR3, as DNA: TGTGCCAGCAGTTACGGGGGGAGCAATCAGCCCCAGCATTTT. Its translation: CASSYGGSNQPQHF.

This clone was picked up a small number of times. V and J are TRBV7-2 and TRBJ2-4; D unresolved. Trimming stripped 5 bases from V and 7 bases from J, with 6 bases between. CDR3 size: 11 residues. Germline V gene sequence: CDR1 SGHTA, CDR2 FQGNSA. Here the CDR3 reads CASSGRNIQYF. CDR3 coding DNA: TGTGCCAGCAGCGGCAGGAACATTCAGTACTTC.

This clone is a singleton in its sample. The J gene is TRBJ2-2, the V gene TRBV9, with D uncertain. Germline V lookup: CDR1 SGDLS, CDR2 YYNGEE. This CDR3 comprises 13 residues. Trimming pared 0 bases from V and 8 bases from J, leaving 8 bases between. CDR3 residues: CASSVAPLGELFF. The DNA for the CDR3 is TGTGCCAGCAGCGTAGCTCCCCTAGGGGAGCTGTTTTTT.